Listed below are T cell receptor beta chains from one sample, sequenced in a study of response to subunit inactivated influenza vaccine. TCRdb reanalysed the RT-PCR reads using MiXCR and keeps one entry per CDR3 protein. The table has approximately 480,000 distinct CDR3 sequences, around 9.9% seen once; the top ten hold 9.5% to 15%. The sample here was PBMCs from blood, taken about 40 days after vaccination. These receptors were obtained from a man aged 45-65 years who received an inactivated influenza vaccine. Both conserved end residues are part of each CDR3. A D gene is named only where the DNA matches it firmly. Size values are once, few and many counts, or a class for expanded clones, and some rows have none.

TRBV6-1,TRBJ2-2,TRBD1,NA,CASRTGSTGELFF,TGTGCCAGCAGGACAGGGTCCACCGGGGAGCTGTTTTTT
TRBV5-1,TRBJ1-2,NA,many,CASSLEGDGYTF,TGCGCCAGCAGCTTGGAAGGGGATGGCTACACCTTC
TRBV12-3/TRBV12-4,TRBJ2-2,TRBD1,few,CASRSDRDNTGELFF,TGTGCCAGCAGGTCGGACAGGGATAACACCGGGGAGCTGTTTTTT
TRBV6-1,TRBJ2-1,NA,many,CASSQAFSGSYNEQFF,TGTGCCAGCAGTCAGGCTTTTAGCGGCTCCTACAATGAGCAGTTCTTC
TRBV6-2/TRBV6-3,TRBJ2-1,NA,NA,CASSKQGHNEQFF,TGTGCCAGCAGTAAACAGGGACACAATGAGCAGTTCTTC
TRBV20-1,TRBJ2-1,NA,NA,CSAPPDSFPYNEQFF,TGCAGTGCTCCTCCGGACAGTTTCCCCTACAATGAGCAGTTCTTC
TRBV5-1,TRBJ2-3,NA,NA,CASSLMLRIGMDTQYF,TGCGCCAGCAGCTTGATGCTTCGGATCGGGATGGATACGCAGTATTTT
TRBV12-3/TRBV12-4,TRBJ2-3,NA,few,CASSLLRGGNTQYF,TGTGCCAGCAGTTTATTAAGGGGAGGAAATACGCAGTATTTT
TRBV9,TRBJ2-3,TRBD2,NA,CASSGGTTTDTQYF,TGTGCCAGCAGCGGGGGGACTACCACAGATACGCAGTATTTT
TRBV3-1,TRBJ1-3,NA,few,CASSPRTVSGNTIYF,TGTGCCAGCAGCCCACGGACGGTCTCTGGAAACACCATATATTTT
TRBV25-1,TRBJ2-7,NA,NA,CASSVPPGTKGTYEQYF,TGTGCCAGCAGTGTTCCTCCAGGGACCAAGGGGACCTACGAGCAGTACTTC
TRBV6-2/TRBV6-3,TRBJ2-4,NA,few,CASSLNFEGLAKNIQYF,TGTGCCAGCAGTTTAAATTTCGAGGGATTAGCCAAAAACATTCAGTACTTC
TRBV4-3,TRBJ2-7,NA,NA,CASSQDFKGIYEQYF,TGCGCCAGCAGCCAAGATTTTAAGGGAATCTACGAGCAGTACTTC
TRBV5-1,TRBJ1-1,TRBD1,many,CASNRGQGQGNTEAFF,TGCGCCAGCAACCGGGGCCAGGGACAGGGAAACACTGAAGCTTTCTTT
TRBV5-1,TRBJ2-5,NA,few,CASTQTGAQETQYF,TGCGCCAGCACCCAGACAGGCGCCCAAGAGACCCAGTACTTC
TRBV7-9,TRBJ1-5,NA,few,CASSLGAGTHQPQHF,TGTGCCAGCAGCTTAGGAGCAGGGACGCATCAGCCCCAGCATTTT
TRBV7-6,TRBJ2-3,TRBD2,NA,CASSPSGGEDTQYF,TGTGCCAGCAGCCCTAGCGGGGGGGAGGATACGCAGTATTTT
TRBV5-1,TRBJ2-3,NA,few,CASSVTGMAQYF,TGCGCCAGCAGCGTGACAGGTATGGCGCAGTATTTT